The 2 T cell receptor beta chains listed next were all sequenced from one sample in a study of blood T cell repertoires in COVID-19. Clones were read by immunoSEQ multiplex PCR, and TCRdb kept only the in-frame ones, dropping some. The table lists approximately 350,000 clones, roughly 90% of them singletons. The sample taken for sequencing was peripheral blood. The receptors were sampled from a woman in her 30s with COVID-19, enrolled during active disease.

The chain has TRBV2 and TRBJ1-1; unclear D gene. Germline V gene lookup returns CDR1 SNHLY and CDR2 FYNNEI. The germline V and J ends were trimmed by 4 bases and 4 bases, with 13 bases remaining between them. There are 14 residues in the CDR3. The CDR3 loop reads CASSGPTRPTEAFF. The CDR3 DNA is TGTGCCAGCAGTGGCCCGACAAGGCCCACTGAAGCTTTCTTT.

The chain carries TRBV9 and TRBJ2-3; TRBD2 aligns across 11 bases. Germline values: CDR1 SGDLS, CDR2 YYNGEE. This CDR3 contains 16 residues. V was clipped by 3 bases and J by 2 bases; unmatched bases: 5. The CDR3 DNA sequence: TGTGCCAGCAGCGGACTAGCGGGGAGGCACACAGATACGCAGTATTTT. It encodes CASSGLAGRHTDTQYF.